This T cell receptor beta chain was recovered during a study of T cell responses to AZD1222 COVID-19 vaccine. The CDR3 has 13 amino acids. CDR1 and CDR2 (germline): SQVTM, ANQGSEA. V gave up 3 bases and J gave up 9 bases; unmatched junction bases: 6. This table comes from immunoSEQ multiplex PCR, and its TCRdb copy is limited to in-frame clones, with some not included. Among roughly 100,000 clones, more than 85% were seen once, and the ten largest hold less than 6.5%. Study results and limitations: Vaccine-associated CD4 TCRs ranged over spike, dominating at 160-218 and 743-854. The breadth and depth of Spike-specific TCRs increased once two AZD1222 doses had been given.

Notes on this clone: As yet, its antigen is unknown.

This sample comprised peripheral blood, obtained on day 0 of AZD1222 vaccination. The chain uses TRBV29-1 and TRBJ1-5, with 9 nucleotides matching TRBD1. This receptor was identified in an adult in good health. CDR3 loop: CSVEIGQGLPQHF. The CDR3 region has the DNA TGCAGCGTTGAGATCGGACAGGGGTTGCCCCAGCATTTT.